This T cell receptor gamma chain was recorded in a study of gamma-delta chains in newborns, infants, children. Study-wide context: Microbial exposure reportedly drives polyclonal innate γδ T cell expansion after birth.

A single count supports this clone. At the DNA level, this CDR3 is encoded by other sequences in the same sample as well. TCRdb re-called the reads through CATT. The sample includes roughly 1,700 gamma-chain clones, 68% of them seen just once. Germline V gives CDR1 GITISATS, CDR2 ISYDGTV (reference sequence). The CDR3 has 17 amino acids. V lost 2 bases, J lost 4 bases, and 5 bases stayed unmatched. This rearrangement joins TRGV9 to TRGJP. Because TCRdb records no J gene, it was assigned here through a match of the DNA to germline. The sample consisted of blood. This sequence originates from a child who was a newborn, infant or young child, either healthy, febrile or measles-vaccinated (not recorded which). The CDR3 protein is CALWEALQELGKKIKVF. The CDR3 DNA sequence: TGTGCCTTGTGGGAGGCTCTCCAAGAGTTGGGCAAAAAAATCAAGGTATTT.